The 9 T cell receptor beta chains reported below all come from one sample, sequenced in a study of OX40 agonist ivuxolimab in advanced cancers. Data came from immunoSEQ multiplex PCR; TCRdb stores just in-frame clones and leaves some out. Here the sample spans about 60,000 clones, approximately 86% being singletons. The sequencing used CD4+ or CD8+ T cells sorted from blood, collected in a trial of the OX40 agonist ivuxolimab. These receptor sequences come from an adult with an advanced solid tumor such as melanoma, head and neck, liver or kidney cancer.

The rearrangement joins TRBV6-1 to TRBJ1-2, with a weak D call TRBD1 (5 bases). Trimming shortened V by 6 bases and J by 0 bases, and 14 bases separated the two germline ends. Germline-derived CDR1 and CDR2 are MNHNS and SASEGT. The CDR3 contains 15 residues. The CDR3 sequence: CASSHPRAANYGYTF. CDR3 in DNA: TGTGCCAGCAGCCACCCCAGGGCTGCTAACTATGGCTACACCTTC.

The chain carries TRBV29-1 and TRBJ1-2; the D gene is possibly TRBD1 (6 bases). This CDR3 has 12 residues. The V gene lost 5 bases and the J gene lost 3 bases, with 10 bases spanning the gap. Germline CDR1 and CDR2: SQVTM and ANQGSEA. CDR3 DNA sequence: TGCAGCGTTCCAACAGGGTACTATGGCTACACCTTC. It codes for CSVPTGYYGYTF.

The chain employs TRBV5-4 and TRBJ1-2; D perhaps matches TRBD1 (6 bases). Germline CDR1 is SGHNT and CDR2 is YYREEE (reference sequence). This CDR3 has 15 amino acids. V lost 0 bases and J lost 4, with 13 bases in between. The CDR3 spells CASSLGQAIFYGYTF. The CDR3 bases are TGTGCCAGCAGCTTGGGACAGGCGATTTTCTATGGCTACACCTTC.

This chain uses TRBV27 with TRBJ1-1; D is ambiguous. Germline V gene lookup returns CDR1 MNHEY and CDR2 SMNVEV (reference sequence). With 4 bases removed from V and 1 base from J, the gap between germline ends came to 7 bases. The CDR3 loop spans 13 amino acids. CDR3 bases: TGTGCCAGCAGTTCGCAGCGGAACACTGAAGCTTTCTTT. Amino acid sequence: CASSSQRNTEAFF.

The CDR3 reads CASNGQGVVETQYF. The CDR3, as DNA: TGTGCCAGCAATGGACAGGGGGTAGTGGAGACCCAGTACTTC. V usage is TRBV2 and J usage is TRBJ2-5; 10 nucleotides agree with TRBD1. Trimming cost V 7 bases and J 5 bases; bases outside gene matches: 7. Looked up from germline, CDR1 is SNHLY and CDR2 is FYNNEI. The CDR3 length is 14 residues.

This clone showed up just once. The V call is TRBV29-1, the J call TRBJ2-5, with D possibly being TRBD1 (7 bases). The V gene lost 5 bases and the J gene lost 4 bases, with 17 bases spanning the gap. Germline V gene data show CDR1 as SQVTM and CDR2 as ANQGSEA. This CDR3 region has 14 residues. CDR3 region: CSVYEGAGRETQYF. The CDR3 DNA reads TGCAGCGTTTACGAGGGGGCGGGGAGAGAGACCCAGTACTTC.

The J gene is TRBJ1-1, the V gene TRBV29-1, with 11 bases aligning to TRBD1. The germline gives CDR1 SQVTM, CDR2 ANQGSEA. The ends lost 6 bases at V and 11 bases at J; junction bases unmatched: 17. The CDR3 totals 15 residues. The chain's CDR3 is CSVGNRTGGPARAFF. The CDR3 DNA is TGCAGCGTGGGGAATCGGACAGGGGGCCCGGCGAGGGCTTTCTTT. The full variable domain, rest sourced from reference TRBV29-1 and TRBJ1-1, is SAVISQKPSRDICQRGTSLTIQCQVDSQVTMMFWYRQQPGQSLTLIATANQGSEATYESGFVIDKFPISRPNLTFSTLTVSNMSPEDSSIYLCSVGNRTGGPARAFFGQGTRLTVV.

J is TRBJ1-2 and V is TRBV30; TRBD1 might be the D (6 bases). CDR3 length: 14 residues. V lost 2 bases, J lost 8 bases, and 18 bases lay in between. The V gene's germline CDR1 is GTSNPN and CDR2 SVGIG (reference sequence). CDR3 protein: CAWSRWGTGLGYTF. In DNA form, the CDR3 reads TGTGCCTGGAGTCGATGGGGCACAGGGCTGGGCTACACCTTC.

The J gene is TRBJ2-7, the V gene TRBV21-1; the table names TRBD2, a call not compared with the DNA. TRBV21-1 represents a pseudogene. The CDR3 has 12 amino acids. CDR3 bases: TGTGCCAGAGATGAGGGGGGGGAAGAGCAGTACTTC. It codes for CARDEGGEEQYF.